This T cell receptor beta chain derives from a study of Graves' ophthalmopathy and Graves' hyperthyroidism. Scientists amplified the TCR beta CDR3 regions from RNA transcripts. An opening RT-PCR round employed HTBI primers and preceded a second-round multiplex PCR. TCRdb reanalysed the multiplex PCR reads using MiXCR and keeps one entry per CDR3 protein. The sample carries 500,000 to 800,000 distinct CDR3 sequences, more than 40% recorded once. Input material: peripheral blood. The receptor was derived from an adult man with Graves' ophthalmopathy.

The CDR3 DNA is TGTGCCAGCAGTTTAGACGGACAGGGGGCTGTATTGACCATATATTTT. It is translated as CASSLDGQGAVLTIYF. The V and J genes are TRBV12-3 or TRBV12-4 and TRBJ1-3; TRBD1 agrees at 11 bases. The CDR3 loop spans 16 amino acids. V was clipped by 1 base and J by 10 bases; unmatched bases: 9.